This is a list of T cell receptor beta chains from one sample in a study of T cells in localized non-small cell lung cancer. Sequenced by immunoSEQ multiplex PCR; TCRdb stores in-frame clones only, minus some. The repertoire includes 25,000 to 35,000 clones, 90% to 95% of them detected once, and approximately 5% sits in the top ten. The starting material was PBMCs, obtained before any cancer treatment. All receptors come from a man aged 40 to 69 with stage II lung adenocarcinoma. Both conserved end residues are part of each CDR3. A D gene is named only where the DNA matches it firmly. The size field is filled for only some rows; it gives once, few, many or a size class.

clone_size j_call v_call cdr3_length d_call cdr3_nt cdr3_aa
NA TRBJ2-3 TRBV11-2 13 NA TGTGCCAGCAGCTTGGGGGTTACGGATACGCAGTATTTT CASSLGVTDTQYF
NA TRBJ1-1 TRBV28 14 NA TGTGCCAGCAGTCGTATCAGGGTCGGCACTGAAGCTTTCTTT CASSRIRVGTEAFF
NA TRBJ1-1 TRBV18 15 NA TGTGCCAGCTCACCAAGAACAGGAATGCAAACTGAAGCTTTCTTT CASSPRTGMQTEAFF
NA TRBJ1-2 TRBV6-4 14 NA TGTGCCAGCAGTGACGTGTGGAAAGGGGACGGCTACACCTTC CASSDVWKGDGYTF
NA TRBJ1-1 TRBV7-3 14 TRBD1 TGTGCCAGCAGCCCTGCGGGCAGGGGGCTTGAAGCTTTCTTT CASSPAGRGLEAFF
NA TRBJ2-1 TRBV5-4 11 NA TGTGCCAGCAGACGGGACCTGCAGCAGTTCTTC CASRRDLQQFF
once TRBJ2-3 TRBV2 15 TRBD1 TGTGCCAGCAAGTGGACGGGACAGGGGACAGATACGCAGTATTTT CASKWTGQGTDTQYF
NA TRBJ2-5 TRBV19 17 TRBD1 TGTGCCAGTAGTCTTTCCGGGACAGGGGGTGGTAGGGAGACCCAGTACTTC CASSLSGTGGGRETQYF
NA TRBJ2-3 TRBV6-5 15 NA TGTGCCAGCAGTTCTGTCCCGTCTAGCACAGATACGCAGTATTTT CASSSVPSSTDTQYF
once TRBJ2-3 TRBV7-9 15 NA TGTGCCAGCAGCTACCAGGGAGCGAGCACAGATACGCAGTATTTT CASSYQGASTDTQYF
NA TRBJ2-7 TRBV6-5 12 NA TGTGCCAGCTGGCCAGGCTGGGGTGAGCAGTACTTC CASWPGWGEQYF
NA TRBJ2-2 TRBV11-3 12 NA TGTGCCAGCAGCTTAGCCCCCGGGGAGCTGTTTTTT CASSLAPGELFF
NA TRBJ1-6 TRBV5-4 15 NA TGTGCCAGCAGCTTGGCTGGCAGGGTGGTTTCACCCCTCCACTTT CASSLAGRVVSPLHF
NA TRBJ2-1 TRBV29-1 22 NA TGCAGCGTTCTGCTCCATTCCTTCACGGGACCGCATTATACAAGCTCCTACAATGAGCAGTTCTTC CSVLLHSFTGPHYTSSYNEQFF
NA TRBJ1-4 TRBV19 15 TRBD1 TGTGCCAGTAGTATAGGCGGCAGGGGGCATGAAAAACTGTTTTTT CASSIGGRGHEKLFF
few TRBJ2-7 TRBV5-1 14 NA TGCGCCAGCAGCTTGGGAGGGTTCTCCTACGAGCAGTACTTC CASSLGGFSYEQYF
NA TRBJ2-7 TRBV4-2 13 NA TGTGCCAGCAGCCAATACCCATTCTACGAGCAGTACTTC CASSQYPFYEQYF
once TRBJ2-7 TRBV5-1 13 NA TGCGCCAGCAGCTTGGCCAACAGCTACGAGCAGTACTTC CASSLANSYEQYF